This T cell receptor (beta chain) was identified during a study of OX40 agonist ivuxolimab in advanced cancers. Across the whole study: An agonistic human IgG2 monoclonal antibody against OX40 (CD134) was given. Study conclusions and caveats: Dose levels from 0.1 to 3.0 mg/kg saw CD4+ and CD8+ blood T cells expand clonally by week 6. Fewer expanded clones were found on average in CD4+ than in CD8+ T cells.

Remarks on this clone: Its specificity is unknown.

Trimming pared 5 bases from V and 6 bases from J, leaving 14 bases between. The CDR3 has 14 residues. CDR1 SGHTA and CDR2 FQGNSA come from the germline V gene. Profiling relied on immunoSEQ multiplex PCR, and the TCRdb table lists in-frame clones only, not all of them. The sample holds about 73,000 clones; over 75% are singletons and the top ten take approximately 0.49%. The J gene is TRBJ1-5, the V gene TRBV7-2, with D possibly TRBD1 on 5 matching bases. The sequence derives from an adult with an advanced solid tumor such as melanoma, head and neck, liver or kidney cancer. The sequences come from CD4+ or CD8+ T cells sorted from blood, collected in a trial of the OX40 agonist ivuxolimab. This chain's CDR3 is CASSPGTAGQPQHF. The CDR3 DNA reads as TGTGCCAGCAGCCCTGGGACCGCAGGTCAGCCCCAGCATTTT.